The 14 T cell receptor beta chains presented below share a single source sample, sequenced in a study of blood T cell repertoires in COVID-19. Profiled with immunoSEQ multiplex PCR; TCRdb holds only in-frame clones, not every one. This sample has some 200,000 clones, with around 90% found just once. The specimen sequenced was PBMCs or T cells enriched from blood (not recorded which). Every receptor here comes from a man aged 25-45 years in a cohort exposed to, infected with or recovered from COVID-19 (not recorded which).

The chain joins TRBV7-3 to TRBJ2-2; D perhaps matches TRBD1 (5 bases). Between the trimmed V and J ends, which lost 1 base and 2 bases, there was a span of 17 bases. The CDR3 runs to 18 residues. Germline values: CDR1 SGHTA, CDR2 FQGTGA. The chain's CDR3 is CASSLKGSGWGNTGELFF. Here the CDR3 DNA reads TGTGCCAGCAGCTTAAAAGGATCCGGCTGGGGCAACACCGGGGAGCTGTTTTTT.

This clone was detected a few times. CDR3 DNA sequence: TGTGCCAGCAGTGTACCGGGACTAGCGGGGCGGGAGACCCAGTACTTC. Its protein product is CASSVPGLAGRETQYF. The chain combines TRBV28 with TRBJ2-5; 13 bases fit TRBD2. Germline V gene lookup returns CDR1 MDHEN and CDR2 SYDVKM. This CDR3 comprises 16 residues. Germline trimming cut 5 bases from V and 5 bases from J; bases unmatched to any gene: 8.

This chain joins TRBV10-3 and TRBJ1-6; 7 bases match TRBD1. The CDR3 extends over 16 amino acids. The germline gives CDR1 ENHRY, CDR2 SYGVKD. Losses at the gene ends were 7 bases for V and 7 bases for J; bases not matched to a gene: 13. CDR3 protein: CAIKPDRVGRNSPLHF. CDR3 DNA sequence: TGTGCCATCAAGCCCGACAGGGTGGGTCGAAATTCACCCCTCCACTTT.

The gene calls are TRBV9 and TRBJ2-3; TRBD2 agrees at 9 bases. The CDR3 runs to 16 residues. Germline CDR1 reads SGDLS; CDR2 reads YYNGEE. After removal of 0 bases from V and 4 bases from J, the junction contained 6 bases not matched to a gene. The CDR3: CASSVEIAGAPDTQYF. CDR3 DNA: TGTGCCAGCAGCGTAGAGATAGCGGGAGCGCCAGATACGCAGTATTTT.

The chain joins TRBV9 to TRBJ2-1; 10 bases are a match to TRBD2. J was trimmed by 5 bases and V by 4 bases; bases with no gene match: 9. In germline, CDR1 is SGDLS, CDR2 YYNGEE. This CDR3 comprises 16 residues. CDR3 sequence reads: CASSPSGRAVHNEQFF. The DNA of the CDR3 is TGTGCCAGCAGCCCAAGCGGGAGGGCCGTCCACAATGAGCAGTTCTTC.

The chain joins TRBV28 to TRBJ2-2, with 9 bases fitting TRBD1. Germline CDR1 and CDR2: MDHEN and SYDVKM. V lost 5 bases and J lost 5; bases outside the gene matches: 6. The CDR3 covers 15 residues. The CDR3 region is CASSPGTGHTGELFF. The CDR3 DNA follows: TGTGCCAGCAGTCCCGGGACAGGGCATACCGGGGAGCTGTTTTTT.

This clone appeared once. The chain joins TRBV2 to TRBJ1-5; no clear D. There are 13 residues in the CDR3. Trimming took off 7 bases at V and 5 bases at J, with 12 bases between the two ends. CDR1 and CDR2 (germline): SNHLY, FYNNEI. CDR3 coding DNA: TGTGCCAGCAATGGGAGGAGGGATCAGCCCCAGCATTTT. Protein product: CASNGRRDQPQHF.

CDR3 bases: TGTGCCAGCAGCTTAGACGACAGGGGTCTCAACACAGATACGCAGTATTTT. Amino acid sequence: CASSLDDRGLNTDTQYF. The genes are TRBV7-6 and TRBJ2-3, with 8 bases aligning to TRBD1. Germline loops: CDR1 SGHVS, CDR2 FNYEAQ. V was pared by 1 base and J by 2 bases, with 8 bases of the junction left unmatched. The CDR3 loop spans 17 amino acids.

This chain links TRBV13 with TRBJ1-2; D is ambiguous. Trimming pared 5 bases from V and 4 bases from J, leaving 11 bases between. The CDR3 length is 13 residues. Germline V gives CDR1 PRHDT, CDR2 FYEKMQ (reference sequence). CDR3 in amino acids: CASSPPGPYGYTF. CDR3 DNA sequence: TGTGCCAGCAGCCCCCCGGGTCCCTATGGCTACACCTTC.

This clone was observed at least ten times. The V and J genes are TRBV21-1 and TRBJ1-4. TRBV21-1 is labeled a pseudogene. The CDR3 loop spans 15 amino acids. The CDR3 sequence is CASSSKRSLTEKLFF. The CDR3 bases are TGTGCCAGCAGCTCAAAGAGGTCCCTGACTGAAAAACTGTTTTTT.

The V gene is TRBV2, the J gene TRBJ1-2; TRBD1 matches at 10 bases. Germline V gene data show CDR1 as SNHLY and CDR2 as FYNNEI. The V and J ends lost 6 bases and 5 bases, in that order; junction bases with no gene match: 9. The CDR3 totals 15 residues. The CDR3 loop is CASSPETGGPYGYTF. The DNA of the CDR3 is TGTGCCAGCAGCCCCGAGACAGGGGGCCCATATGGCTACACCTTC.

The chain is built from TRBV7-8 and TRBJ2-1, with 14 bases lining up with TRBD2. Losses at the gene ends were 3 bases for V and 7 bases for J; bases not matched to a gene: 14. Per germline, CDR1 SGHVS and CDR2 FQNEAQ. The CDR3 has 19 residues. CDR3 residues: CASSFFQGLAGAAGNEQFF. In DNA, the CDR3 is TGTGCCAGCAGCTTTTTCCAGGGACTAGCGGGGGCGGCGGGTAATGAGCAGTTCTTC. The full variable domain, rest sourced from reference TRBV7-8 and TRBJ2-1, is GAGVSQSPRYKVAKRGQDVALRCDPISGHVSLFWYQQALGQGPEFLTYFQNEAQLDKSGLPSDRFFAERPEGSVSTLKIQRTQQEDSAVYLCASSFFQGLAGAAGNEQFFGPGTRLTVL.

The chain has TRBV7-6 and TRBJ2-7; 9 nucleotides align to TRBD2. V shed 1 base and J 0 bases; nucleotides not matched to a gene: 7. The CDR3 runs 17 residues. CDR1 SGHVS and CDR2 FNYEAQ come from the germline V gene. The CDR3 is CASSLVRLAGSSYEQYF. The DNA of the CDR3 is TGTGCCAGCAGCTTAGTAAGGCTAGCGGGGAGCTCCTACGAGCAGTACTTC.

The chain employs TRBV14 and TRBJ2-1, with TRBD1 identical over 9 bases. This CDR3 is built from 16 residues. The germline V gene has CDR1 SGHDN and CDR2 FVKESK. V was clipped by 4 bases and J by 4 bases; unmatched bases: 8. For the CDR3, the DNA is TGTGCCAGCAGCCCTGACACAGGGGGCGATTACAATGAGCAGTTCTTC. Translated, it gives CASSPDTGGDYNEQFF.